This T cell receptor beta chain is from a study of CD8+CD57+ T cells in acquired aplastic anemia. Study-wide background: Mean yield of DNA from sorted CD4+ and CD8+ cells was about 3.2 ug. Study-wide results and limits: Patients and controls were found to share 25 to 35 CD8+ CDR3 sequences.

TCR beta VDJ and CDR3 profiles were obtained from a genomic DNA template. TCRdb passed the reads through MiXCR, listing each CDR3 protein once. The sample carries 180,000 or so distinct CDR3 sequences, roughly 60% recorded once. Before being chosen for sequencing, patients had shown CD8+CD57+ cell expansion by flow cytometry. To note about this clonotype: Antigen: not known.

The sequence was collected from a human donor with aplastic anemia. Sequenced: sorted CD4+, CD8+, or CD8+CD57+ T cells (not recorded which) from PBMCs.

The CDR3 DNA sequence: TGCAGCGTTGATGTGACAGGGTCCCGCTATGAGCAGTTCTTC. Translating gives CSVDVTGSRYEQFF. This chain connects TRBV29-1 to TRBJ2-1; 7 bases align to TRBD1. CDR1 is SQVTM, CDR2 ANQGSEA, per germline. The CDR3 is 14 amino acids. The V and J ends lost 3 bases and 8 bases, in that order; junction bases with no gene match: 10.